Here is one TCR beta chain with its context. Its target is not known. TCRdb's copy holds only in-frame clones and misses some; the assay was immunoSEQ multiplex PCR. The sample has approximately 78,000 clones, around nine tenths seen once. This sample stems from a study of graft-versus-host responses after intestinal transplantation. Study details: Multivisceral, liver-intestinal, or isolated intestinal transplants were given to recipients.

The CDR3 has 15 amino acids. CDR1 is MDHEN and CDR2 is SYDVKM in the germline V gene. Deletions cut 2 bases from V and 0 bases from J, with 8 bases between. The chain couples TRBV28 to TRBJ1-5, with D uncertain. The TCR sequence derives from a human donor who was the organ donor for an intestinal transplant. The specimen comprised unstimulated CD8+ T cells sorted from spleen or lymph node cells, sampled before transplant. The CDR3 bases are TGTGCCAGCAGTTTAGAGGGATATAGCAATCAGCCCCAGCATTTT. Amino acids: CASSLEGYSNQPQHF.